The 11 T cell receptor beta chains below all came from one sample that was sequenced in a study of cytomegalovirus exposure and HLA in healthy donors. The study ran its PCR with 60 Vbeta and 13 Jbeta primers. Measured with immunoSEQ multiplex PCR; TCRdb has only the in-frame clones, and not every one. The sample lists around 100,000 clones, 50% to 65% seen once, with 3.8% in the top ten. Sequenced: PBMCs. Every receptor here comes from a man aged 25 to 40 in good health and CMV-seropositive.

V and J are TRBV19 and TRBJ1-3, with D possibly matching TRBD1 (6 bases). This CDR3 has 15 amino acids. The V end was cut by 5 bases, the J end by 4 bases, with 15 bases between. Germline CDR1 and CDR2: LNHDA and SQIVND (reference sequence). The CDR3 sequence: CASSRGGAWGNTIYF. DNA of the CDR3: TGTGCCAGTAGTCGGGGGGGCGCTTGGGGAAACACCATATATTTT.

The chain combines TRBV29-1 with TRBJ1-1, with TRBD1 identical over 7 bases. J was trimmed by 6 bases and V by 7 bases; bases with no gene match: 11. This CDR3 spans 13 amino acids. Per germline, CDR1 SQVTM and CDR2 ANQGSEA. The CDR3 loop is CSAGGRGLAEAFF. CDR3 nucleotide sequence: TGCAGCGCGGGTGGAAGGGGGCTCGCTGAAGCTTTCTTT.

Details on this clone: The sample carries other DNA sequences with the same CDR3. This sequence joins TRBV7-9 and TRBJ2-7; 7 bases fit TRBD2. CDR1 and CDR2 (germline): SEHNR, FQNEAQ (reference sequence). The CDR3 sequence is 17 residues long. The V gene end was trimmed by 1 base and the J gene end by 1 base; junction bases not matched to a gene: 10. The DNA of the CDR3 is TGTGCCAGCAGCTTAGAGGTCGGGCGGGGGAGATCCTACGAGCAGTACTTC. It translates to CASSLEVGRGRSYEQYF.

The V gene is TRBV19, the J gene TRBJ2-7; the D is unclear. Deletions cut 9 bases from V and 5 bases from J, with 14 bases between. CDR3 length: 12 residues. Germline assignment: CDR1 LNHDA and CDR2 SQIVND (reference sequence). The CDR3: CASPTVSHEQYF. The CDR3 coding sequence is TGTGCCAGCCCTACAGTGAGCCACGAGCAGTACTTC.

For the CDR3, the DNA is TGTGCCAGCCGGGACAGGATACCCTACGAGCAGTACTTC. Translation: CASRDRIPYEQYF. The V gene is TRBV28, the J gene TRBJ2-7; 8 nucleotides match TRBD1. The trim removed 8 bases at V and 2 bases at J, leaving 5 bases unmatched. CDR3 length equals 13 residues. Per the germline V gene, CDR1 is MDHEN and CDR2 is SYDVKM.

The gene calls are TRBV7-3 and TRBJ2-3, with 8 positions matching TRBD2. The CDR3 spans 16 residues. V lost 4 bases and J lost 8; bases outside the gene matches: 14. Looked up from germline, CDR1 is SGHTA and CDR2 is FQGTGA. The CDR3 region has the DNA TGTGCCAGCAGCTCCCAACCCCCGGGCGGGGGGACTACGCAGTATTTT. Encoded protein: CASSSQPPGGGTTQYF.

This chain joins TRBV7-9 and TRBJ1-6, with unresolved D. Trimming shortened V by 7 bases and J by 5 bases, and 9 bases separated the two germline ends. The germline V gene encodes CDR1 SEHNR and CDR2 FQNEAQ (reference sequence). The CDR3 has 13 residues. The CDR3 loop is CASNPGDNSPLHF. The CDR3 DNA is TGTGCCAGCAACCCCGGGGATAATTCACCCCTCCACTTT.

The CDR3 DNA follows: TGTGCCAGCAGCTTACGACAGGGCGGGGAGACCCAGTACTTC. This encodes CASSLRQGGETQYF. V and J are TRBV11-1 and TRBJ2-5, with TRBD1 matching 7 bases. V trimming: 2 bases; J trimming: 5 bases; junction bases outside the gene matches: 5. CDR1 SGHAT and CDR2 FQDESV come from the germline V gene (reference sequence). The CDR3 has 14 amino acids.

This clone occurred a few times. The chain has TRBV15 and TRBJ1-2; possibly TRBD1 for D (6 bases). V was cut by 3 bases and J by 6 bases, with 17 bases left in between. CDR3 length equals 15 residues. The germline gives CDR1 LNHNV, CDR2 YYDKDF (reference sequence). As DNA, the CDR3 is TGTGCCACCAGCAGGATATCCTTAGGGGGAGATGGCTACACCTTC. Translating it yields CATSRISLGGDGYTF.

This clone was observed a single time. This chain uses TRBV5-1 with TRBJ2-7, with 9 bases aligning to TRBD2. This CDR3 comprises 13 residues. V shed 4 bases and J 4 bases; nucleotides not matched to a gene: 3. Germline V CDR1 and CDR2: SGHRS, YFSETQ. CDR3 in DNA: TGCGCCAGCAGCGTTAGCGGGGGTTACGAGCAGTACTTC. Protein: CASSVSGGYEQYF.

This clone showed up just a few times. V and J are TRBV9 and TRBJ1-1, with a weak D call TRBD1 (5 bases). Germline-derived CDR1 and CDR2 are SGDLS and YYNGEE. V lost 2 bases and J lost 5, with 10 bases in between. The CDR3 spans 13 residues. CDR3 protein: CASSVGGLTEAFF. The CDR3 DNA sequence: TGTGCCAGCAGCGTTGGGGGGTTGACTGAAGCTTTCTTT.